This T cell receptor beta chain was profiled in a study of shared clonotypes between healthy human individuals. Overall study: For every donor, three CD4 naive, three CD4 memory, two CD8 naive and one CD8 memory plates were used.

Assay: immunoSEQ multiplex PCR; the TCRdb copy retains only in-frame clones and omits some. Among hundreds of thousands of clones, 55% to 75% were seen once, and the ten largest hold 1.8%. As regards this clone: Its specificity is not known.

General study findings and limits: Shared across several donors were around 5% of the naive CD4 clonotypes. Shared clonotypes across all four donors exceeded non-shared ones in generation probability. In general, naive subsets displayed greater estimated richness than memory subsets did.

What was sequenced was memory CD4+ T cells sorted from blood. The sample's subset: CD45RA-negative fraction. This clonotype was obtained from a woman aged 25 to 39 in good health.

CDR3 sequence: CASAGPNYGYTF. The CDR3 DNA reads as TGTGCCAGTGCCGGACCAAACTATGGCTACACCTTC. The V call is TRBV28, the J call TRBJ1-2; D gene ambiguous. CDR3 length equals 12 residues. Trimming pared 9 bases from V and 2 bases from J, leaving 10 bases between. Germline V gene data show CDR1 as MDHEN and CDR2 as SYDVKM.